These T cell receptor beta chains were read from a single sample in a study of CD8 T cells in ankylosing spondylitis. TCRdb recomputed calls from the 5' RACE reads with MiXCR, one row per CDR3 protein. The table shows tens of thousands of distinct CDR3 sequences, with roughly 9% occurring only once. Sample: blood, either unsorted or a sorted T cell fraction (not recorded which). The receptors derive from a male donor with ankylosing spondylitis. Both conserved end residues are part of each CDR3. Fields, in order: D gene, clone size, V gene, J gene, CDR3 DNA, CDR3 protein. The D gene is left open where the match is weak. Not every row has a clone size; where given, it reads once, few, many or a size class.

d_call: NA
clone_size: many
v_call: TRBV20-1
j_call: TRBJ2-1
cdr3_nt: TGCAGTGCTAGGCCGAGGAGTGAGCAGTTCTTC
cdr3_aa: CSARPRSEQFF

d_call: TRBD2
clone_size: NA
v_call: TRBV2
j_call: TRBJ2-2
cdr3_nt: TGTGCCAGCGAAGCGGGAGCGGGGGAGCTGTTTTTT
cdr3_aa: CASEAGAGELFF

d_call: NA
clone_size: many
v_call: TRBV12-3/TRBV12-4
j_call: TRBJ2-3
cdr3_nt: TGTGCCAGCAGTTTCGTGGCCGCAGATACGCAGTATTTT
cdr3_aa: CASSFVAADTQYF

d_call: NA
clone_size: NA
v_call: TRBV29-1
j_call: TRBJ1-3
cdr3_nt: TGCGGATTTCAGGGAATAGTGAACACCATATATTTT
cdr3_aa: CGFQGIVNTIYF

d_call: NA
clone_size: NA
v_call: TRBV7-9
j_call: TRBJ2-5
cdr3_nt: TGTGCCAGCAGCCGGACAGGAAGCGGGTTGGGCCAAGAGACCCAGTACTTC
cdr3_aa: CASSRTGSGLGQETQYF

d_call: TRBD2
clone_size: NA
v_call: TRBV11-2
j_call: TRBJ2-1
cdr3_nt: TGTGCCAGCAGCTTAACAGCGGGAGGTCCGCTAAAAACCTACAATGAGCAGTTCTTC
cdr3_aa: CASSLTAGGPLKTYNEQFF

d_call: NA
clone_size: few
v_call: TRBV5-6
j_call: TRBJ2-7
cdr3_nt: TGTGCCAGCAGCATGGACAGCTACGAGCAGTACTTC
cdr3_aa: CASSMDSYEQYF

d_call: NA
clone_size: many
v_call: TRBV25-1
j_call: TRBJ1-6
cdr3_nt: TGTGCCAGCAATGGATTCGGAGGTTCACCCCTCCACTTT
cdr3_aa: CASNGFGGSPLHF

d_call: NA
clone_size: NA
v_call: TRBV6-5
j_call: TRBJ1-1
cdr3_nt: TGTGCCAGCAGTTATCATGACAGGAACACTGAAGCTTTCTTT
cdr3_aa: CASSYHDRNTEAFF

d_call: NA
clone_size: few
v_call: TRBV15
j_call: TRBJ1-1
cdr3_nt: TGTGCCACCAGCAGAGACAGGGAAGGACACACTGAAGCTTTCTTT
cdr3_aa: CATSRDREGHTEAFF

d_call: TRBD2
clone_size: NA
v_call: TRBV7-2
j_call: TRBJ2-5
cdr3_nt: TGTGCCAGCAGCTCTTCGGGACTAGCGGCCCAAGAGACCCAGTACTTC
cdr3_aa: CASSSSGLAAQETQYF

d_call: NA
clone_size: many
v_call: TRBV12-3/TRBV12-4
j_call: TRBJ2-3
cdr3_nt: TGTGCCAGCAGTTTAGTGGACCTCACAGATACGCAGTATTTT
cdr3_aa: CASSLVDLTDTQYF

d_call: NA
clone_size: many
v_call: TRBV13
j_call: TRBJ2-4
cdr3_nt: TGTGCCAGCAGCTCCTCTGGGCGGACTTGGGCCAAAAACATTCAGTACTTC
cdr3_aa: CASSSSGRTWAKNIQYF

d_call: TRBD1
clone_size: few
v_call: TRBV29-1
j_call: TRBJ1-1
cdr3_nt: TGCAGCGTTGACGGGACAGAGACGGTGAACACTGAAGCTTTCTTT
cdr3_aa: CSVDGTETVNTEAFF

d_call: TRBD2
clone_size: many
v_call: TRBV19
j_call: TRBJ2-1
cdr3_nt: TGTGCCAGTGAGGGACTAGCGGGAGGGCCCAATGAGCAGTTCTTC
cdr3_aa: CASEGLAGGPNEQFF

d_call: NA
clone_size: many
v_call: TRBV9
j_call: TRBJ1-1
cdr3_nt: TGTGCCAGCAGCCCGATGGGGGGAACGAACACTGAAGCTTTCTTT
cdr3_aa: CASSPMGGTNTEAFF

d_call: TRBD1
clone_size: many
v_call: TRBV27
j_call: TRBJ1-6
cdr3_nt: TGTGCCAGCAGTTTAGGGACAGGGGGCAATTCACCCCTCCACTTT
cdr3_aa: CASSLGTGGNSPLHF

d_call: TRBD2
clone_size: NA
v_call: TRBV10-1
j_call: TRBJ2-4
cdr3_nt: TGCGCCAGCAGTGAGTCGATTGGGGGGGTAAACATTCAGTACTTC
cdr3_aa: CASSESIGGVNIQYF

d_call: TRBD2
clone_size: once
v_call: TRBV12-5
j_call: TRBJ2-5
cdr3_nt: TGTGCTAGTGCCTTGGGACTAGCGGGACCGGGCCAAGAGACCCAGTACTTC
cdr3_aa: CASALGLAGPGQETQYF

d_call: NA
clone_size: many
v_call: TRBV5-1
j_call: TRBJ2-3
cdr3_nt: TGCGCCAGCAGCTTGAGGGACATGAGAGGCACAGATACGCAGTATTTT
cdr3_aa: CASSLRDMRGTDTQYF

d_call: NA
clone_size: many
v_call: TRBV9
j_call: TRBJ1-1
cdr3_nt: TGTGCCAGCAGCGTAGCATTAGGGACGAACACTGAAGCTTTCTTT
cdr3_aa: CASSVALGTNTEAFF

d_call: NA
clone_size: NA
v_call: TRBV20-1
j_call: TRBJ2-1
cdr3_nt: TGCAGTGCTAGAGATAAAATGGGTGCGGGGTTCTACAATGAGCAGTTCTTC
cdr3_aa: CSARDKMGAGFYNEQFF

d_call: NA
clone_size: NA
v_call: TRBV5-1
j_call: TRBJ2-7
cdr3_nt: TGCGCCAGCAGCCCAATAACTTTGTACGAGCAGTACTTC
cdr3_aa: CASSPITLYEQYF

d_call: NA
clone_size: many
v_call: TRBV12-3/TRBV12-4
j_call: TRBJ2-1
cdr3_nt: TGTGCCAGCGGGGCGGTTGAGCAGTTCTTC
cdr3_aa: CASGAVEQFF

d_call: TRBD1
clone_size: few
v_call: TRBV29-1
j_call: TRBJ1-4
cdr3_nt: TGCAGCGCGACAGGGATTGCAACTAATGAAAAACTGTTTTTT
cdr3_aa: CSATGIATNEKLFF

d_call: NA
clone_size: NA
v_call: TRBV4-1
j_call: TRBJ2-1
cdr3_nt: TGCGCCAGCAGCCAAGATCCAGCTAAGAATGAGCAGTTCTTC
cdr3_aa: CASSQDPAKNEQFF

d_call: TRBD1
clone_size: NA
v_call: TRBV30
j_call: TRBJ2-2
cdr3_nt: TGTGCCTGGATAGGCAGGGGGACGACCGGGGAGCTGTTTTTT
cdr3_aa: CAWIGRGTTGELFF

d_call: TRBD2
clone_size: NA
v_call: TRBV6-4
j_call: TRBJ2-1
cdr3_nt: TGTGCCAGCAGTGACTCGAAAGCGGGAGTGGCCTACAATGAGCAGTTCTTC
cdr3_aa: CASSDSKAGVAYNEQFF

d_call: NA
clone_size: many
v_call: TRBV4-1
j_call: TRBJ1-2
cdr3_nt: TGCGCCAGCAGCCCCCGGACAGCCACGAACCTATATGGCTACACCTTC
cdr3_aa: CASSPRTATNLYGYTF

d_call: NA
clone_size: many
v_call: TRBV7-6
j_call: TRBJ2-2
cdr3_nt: TGTGCCAGCAGCCTATGGTCGCTTCCGAACACCGGGGAGCTGTTTTTT
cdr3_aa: CASSLWSLPNTGELFF

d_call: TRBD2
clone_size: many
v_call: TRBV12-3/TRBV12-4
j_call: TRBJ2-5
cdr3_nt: TGTGCCAGCAGTCCGGGACTAGTATGGGAGACCCAGTACTTC
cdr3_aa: CASSPGLVWETQYF

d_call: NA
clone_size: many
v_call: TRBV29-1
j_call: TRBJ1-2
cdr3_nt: TGCAGCGTTGAAGATGGGGCAGGGACTAACTATGGCTACACCTTC
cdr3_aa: CSVEDGAGTNYGYTF

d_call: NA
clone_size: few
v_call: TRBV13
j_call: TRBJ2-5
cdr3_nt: TGTGCCAGCAGCTCTCCCCAGGAGCCCCAGTACTTC
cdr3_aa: CASSSPQEPQYF

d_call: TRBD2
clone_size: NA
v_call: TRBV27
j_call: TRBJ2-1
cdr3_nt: TGTGCCAGCAGACCGGGACTAGCGGAGTACAATGAGCAGTTCTTC
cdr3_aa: CASRPGLAEYNEQFF

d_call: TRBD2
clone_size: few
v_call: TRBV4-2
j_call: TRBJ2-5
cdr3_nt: TGTGCCAGCAGAAACAGCGGGAGGGGGGAGACCCAGTACTTC
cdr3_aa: CASRNSGRGETQYF

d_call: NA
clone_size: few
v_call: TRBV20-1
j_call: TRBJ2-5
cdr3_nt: TGCAGTGCTAGAGTGGAGGGGTTCAGGGAGACCCAGTACTTC
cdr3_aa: CSARVEGFRETQYF

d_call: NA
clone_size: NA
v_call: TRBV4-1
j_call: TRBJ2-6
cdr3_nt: TGCGCCAGCAGCCAATTAGCTGCAGGGCCCTCTGGGGCCAACGTCCTGACTTTC
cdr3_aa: CASSQLAAGPSGANVLTF